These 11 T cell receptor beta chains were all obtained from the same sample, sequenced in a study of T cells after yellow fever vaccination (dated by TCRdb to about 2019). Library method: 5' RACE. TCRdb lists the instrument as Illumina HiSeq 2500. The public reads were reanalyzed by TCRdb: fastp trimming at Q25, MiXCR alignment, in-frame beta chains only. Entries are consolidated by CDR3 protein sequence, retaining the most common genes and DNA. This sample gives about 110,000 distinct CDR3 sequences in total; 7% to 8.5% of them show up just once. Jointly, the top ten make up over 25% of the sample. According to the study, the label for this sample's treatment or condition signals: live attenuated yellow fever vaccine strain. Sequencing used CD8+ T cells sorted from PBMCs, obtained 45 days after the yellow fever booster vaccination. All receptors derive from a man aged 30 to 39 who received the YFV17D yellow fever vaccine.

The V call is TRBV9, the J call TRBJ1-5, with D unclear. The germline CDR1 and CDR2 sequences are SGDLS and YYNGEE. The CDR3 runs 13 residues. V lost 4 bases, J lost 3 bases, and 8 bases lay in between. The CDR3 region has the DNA TGTGCCAGCAGCCGGAGCTACAATCAGCCCCAGCATTTT. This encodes CASSRSYNQPQHF.

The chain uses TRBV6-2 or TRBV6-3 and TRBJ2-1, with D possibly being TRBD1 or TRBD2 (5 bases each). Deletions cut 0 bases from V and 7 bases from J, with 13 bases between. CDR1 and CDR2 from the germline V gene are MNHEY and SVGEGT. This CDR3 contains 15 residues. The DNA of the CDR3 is TGTGCCAGCAGTTACTCCGATCGGGGCGGGAATGAGCAGTTCTTC. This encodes CASSYSDRGGNEQFF.

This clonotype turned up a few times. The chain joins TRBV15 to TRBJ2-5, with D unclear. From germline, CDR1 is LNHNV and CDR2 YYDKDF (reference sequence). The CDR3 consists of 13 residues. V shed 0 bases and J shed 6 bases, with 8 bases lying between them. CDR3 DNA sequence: TGTGCCACCAGCAGAGATCTTCCCCAGACCCAGTACTTC. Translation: CATSRDLPQTQYF.

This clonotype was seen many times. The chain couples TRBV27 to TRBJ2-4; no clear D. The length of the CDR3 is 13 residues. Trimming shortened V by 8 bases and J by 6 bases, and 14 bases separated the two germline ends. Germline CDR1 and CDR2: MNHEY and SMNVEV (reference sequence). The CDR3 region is CASLSRTLNIQYF. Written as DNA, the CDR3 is TGTGCCAGCCTTTCACGGACCCTAAACATTCAGTACTTC.

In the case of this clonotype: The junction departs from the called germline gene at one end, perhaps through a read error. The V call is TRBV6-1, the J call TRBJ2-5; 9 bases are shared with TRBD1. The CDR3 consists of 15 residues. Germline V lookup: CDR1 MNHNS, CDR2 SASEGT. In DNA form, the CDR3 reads TGTGCCAGCAGCCTAGACAGGGGGTACCACGAGACCCAGTACTTC. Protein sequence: CASSLDRGYHETQYF.

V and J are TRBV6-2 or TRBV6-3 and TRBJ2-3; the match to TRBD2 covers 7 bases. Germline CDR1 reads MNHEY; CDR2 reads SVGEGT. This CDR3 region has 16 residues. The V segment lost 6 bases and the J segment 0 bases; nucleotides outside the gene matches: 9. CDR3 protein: CASSRRPGLSTDTQYF. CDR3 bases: TGTGCCAGCAGCCGCCGCCCGGGACTAAGCACAGATACGCAGTATTTT.

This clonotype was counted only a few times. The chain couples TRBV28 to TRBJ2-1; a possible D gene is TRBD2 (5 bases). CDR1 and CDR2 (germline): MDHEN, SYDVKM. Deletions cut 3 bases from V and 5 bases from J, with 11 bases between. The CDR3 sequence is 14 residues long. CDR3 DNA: TGTGCCAGCAGTTTGAAACTAGTAAACAATGAGCAGTTCTTC. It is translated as CASSLKLVNNEQFF.

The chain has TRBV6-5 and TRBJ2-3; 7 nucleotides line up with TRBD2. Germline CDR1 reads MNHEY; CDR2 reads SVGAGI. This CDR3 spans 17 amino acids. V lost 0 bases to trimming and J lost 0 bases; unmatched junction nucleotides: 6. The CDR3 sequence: CASSYSDSGHSTDTQYF. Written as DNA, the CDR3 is TGTGCCAGCAGTTACTCGGATAGCGGGCATAGCACAGATACGCAGTATTTT.

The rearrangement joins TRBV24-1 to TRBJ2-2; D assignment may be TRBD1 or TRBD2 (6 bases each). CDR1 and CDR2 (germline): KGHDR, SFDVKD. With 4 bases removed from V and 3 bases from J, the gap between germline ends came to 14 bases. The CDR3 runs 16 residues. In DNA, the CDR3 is TGTGCCACCAGTGAAGGGGGGAGACACTACACCGGGGAGCTGTTTTTT. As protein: CATSEGGRHYTGELFF.

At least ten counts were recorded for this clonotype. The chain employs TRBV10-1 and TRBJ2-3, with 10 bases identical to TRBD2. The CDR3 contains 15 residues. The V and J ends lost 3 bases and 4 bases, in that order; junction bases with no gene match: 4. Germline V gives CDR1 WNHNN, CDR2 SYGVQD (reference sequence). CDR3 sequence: CASSEAGGPADTQYF. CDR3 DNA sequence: TGCGCCAGCAGTGAAGCGGGAGGGCCCGCAGATACGCAGTATTTT.

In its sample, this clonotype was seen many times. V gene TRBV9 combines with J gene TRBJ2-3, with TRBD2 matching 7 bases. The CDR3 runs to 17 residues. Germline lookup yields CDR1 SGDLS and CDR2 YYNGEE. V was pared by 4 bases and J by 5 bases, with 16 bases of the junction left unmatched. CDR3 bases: TGTGCCAGCAGCTATCTTAATGCGGGAGAGGACATAGATACGCAGTATTTT. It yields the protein CASSYLNAGEDIDTQYF.